The clone carrying this TCR beta chain was observed at least ten times. The germline gives CDR1 LNHDA, CDR2 SQIVND (reference sequence). V gave up 6 bases and J gave up 10 bases; unmatched junction bases: 7. The CDR3 covers 13 residues. The sample originates from a study of blood T cells in healthy people across ages. At the level of the study: T cells yielded about one barcoded beta molecule per two cells through template switching.

With a J-beta primer mix and a sample-barcoded 5' primer, a second PCR ran about 6 to 11 cycles. All cDNA molecules were each tagged by a template-switch adaptor with 12 random nucleotides. Each CDR3 protein is one row after TCRdb ran MiXCR on the 5' RACE reads. The table shows 600,000 or so distinct CDR3 sequences, with 25% to 35% occurring only once. Per individual sample, total RNA of at least 5.5 micrograms was extracted. The chain uses TRBV19 and TRBJ2-1, with 9 positions matching TRBD1. The TCR comes from a woman of 80 years or more in good health. Specimen: blood. This chain's CDR3 is CASREQGAEEQFF. CDR3 bases: TGTGCCAGTAGGGAACAGGGGGCAGAGGAGCAGTTCTTC.